Below are 14 T cell receptor beta chains sequenced from a single sample in a study of cytomegalovirus exposure and HLA in healthy donors. The PCR was carried out with 60 Vbeta primers and 13 Jbeta primers. TCRdb keeps only in-frame clones here, not all; method: immunoSEQ multiplex PCR. The sample has 120,000 to 150,000 clones, over 65% seen once. Sequencing used PBMCs. The receptors stem from a male donor in good health and CMV-seronegative.

This rearrangement joins TRBV28 to TRBJ1-1, with 7 bases aligning to TRBD1. The trim removed 5 bases at V and 6 bases at J, leaving 12 bases unmatched. Germline V gives CDR1 MDHEN, CDR2 SYDVKM. The CDR3 sequence is 15 residues long. The CDR3 DNA is TGTGCCAGCAGTCCCGTCAAGGGGGCTAGCTCTGAAGCTTTCTTT. Translation gives CASSPVKGASSEAFF.

This clone was detected once. V usage is TRBV7-3 and J usage is TRBJ2-7; maybe TRBD1 (6 bases). CDR1 and CDR2 (germline): SGHTA, FQGTGA. Trimming stripped 1 base from V and 2 bases from J, with 9 bases between. This CDR3 is built from 14 residues. In DNA form, the CDR3 reads TGTGCCAGCAGCTTAAGTGGGACAACCTACGAGCAGTACTTC. Protein: CASSLSGTTYEQYF.

The gene calls are TRBV14 and TRBJ2-5; possible D gene TRBD1, 6 bases. The CDR3 runs 17 residues. V dropped 3 bases and J dropped 5 bases, with 22 bases sitting between them. The germline V gene has CDR1 SGHDN and CDR2 FVKESK. CDR3 amino acids: CASSHLTGPQVGETQYF. CDR3 nucleotides: TGTGCCAGCAGCCACCTCACAGGGCCTCAGGTTGGGGAGACCCAGTACTTC.

The rearrangement links TRBV5-6 to TRBJ2-7, with TRBD2 identical over 14 bases. The germline CDR1 and CDR2 sequences are SGHDT and YYEEEE. This CDR3 has 16 residues. The ends lost 5 bases at V and 3 bases at J; junction bases unmatched: 7. The CDR3 DNA follows: TGTGCCAGCAGGCGGTTGGGGACTAGCGGGAGCTACGAGCAGTACTTC. Translation: CASRRLGTSGSYEQYF.

The chain recombines TRBV7-2 with TRBJ1-2; D is possibly TRBD1 (5 bases). CDR3 length equals 14 residues. V lost 3 bases and J 8 bases, leaving 16 bases between the germline ends. CDR1 is SGHTA and CDR2 is FQGNSA in the germline V gene. DNA for the CDR3: TGTGCCAGCAGCTTCGGGGACTCCTTAGGCGGCTACACCTTC. This gives the protein CASSFGDSLGGYTF.

The CDR3 region has the DNA TGTGCCAGCAGCGGGGGCCTAGCGGGAGGAGGGGAGCAGTTCTTC. It yields the protein CASSGGLAGGGEQFF. The rearrangement uses TRBV11-1 and TRBJ2-1; TRBD2 matches at 11 bases. After removal of 5 bases from V and 10 bases from J, the junction contained 10 bases not matched to a gene. Germline V gene sequence: CDR1 SGHAT, CDR2 FQDESV (reference sequence). The length of the CDR3 is 15 residues.

A few counts support this clone. The rearrangement links TRBV14 to TRBJ2-1; unclear D gene. Between the trimmed V and J ends, which lost 4 bases and 8 bases, there was a span of 12 bases. Germline CDR1 is SGHDN and CDR2 is FVKESK. CDR3 length: 13 residues. Written as DNA, the CDR3 is TGTGCCAGCAGCCCTTCTAGAAGCCATGAGCAGTTCTTC. Residues: CASSPSRSHEQFF.

The gene calls are TRBV23-1 and TRBJ2-5; 8 bases are a match to TRBD1. TRBV23-1 is flagged as an ORF with uncertain function. V lost 10 bases to trimming and J lost 5 bases; unmatched junction nucleotides: 9. The CDR3 has 13 amino acids. The CDR3: CATPDRVEETQYF. Here the CDR3 DNA reads TGCGCCACCCCGGACAGGGTTGAGGAGACCCAGTACTTC.

The chain is built from TRBV6-1 and TRBJ2-7, with 7 bases identical to TRBD1. Germline CDR1 and CDR2: MNHNS and SASEGT. This CDR3 comprises 13 residues. The V and J ends lost 5 bases and 2 bases, in that order; junction bases with no gene match: 3. CDR3 sequence: CASSRDSPYEQYF. CDR3 sequence (DNA): TGTGCCAGCAGTAGGGACAGCCCCTACGAGCAGTACTTC.

V and J are TRBV10-3 and TRBJ2-7, with D possibly TRBD2 on 6 matching bases. This CDR3 is 14 amino acids long. CDR1 and CDR2 (germline): ENHRY, SYGVKD. CDR3 DNA: TGTGCAGCCCGCCGGGCGGGACGATACTACGAGCAGTACTTC. Translating it yields CAARRAGRYYEQYF.

This chain connects TRBV7-2 to TRBJ2-7; TRBD2 matches 8 bases. Germline CDR1 reads SGHTA; CDR2 reads FQGNSA. The CDR3 length is 16 residues. Trimming removed 5 bases from V and 4 bases from J; junction bases left unmatched: 13. The CDR3 loop is CASSPDWASGSYEQYF. The DNA for the CDR3 is TGTGCCAGCAGCCCAGACTGGGCGAGCGGGAGTTACGAGCAGTACTTC.

The chain recombines TRBV7-6 with TRBJ2-1; no definite D call. Germline V gene sequence: CDR1 SGHVS, CDR2 FNYEAQ. Trimming took 1 base from V and 5 from J, leaving 12 bases between them. The CDR3 runs 15 residues. CDR3: CASSLETREDNEQFF. Written as DNA, the CDR3 is TGTGCCAGCAGCTTAGAGACTCGCGAAGACAATGAGCAGTTCTTC.

This chain joins TRBV28 and TRBJ2-1, with 9 bases lining up with TRBD1. The germline V gene encodes CDR1 MDHEN and CDR2 SYDVKM. CDR3 length equals 13 residues. V lost 6 bases to trimming and J lost 6 bases; unmatched junction nucleotides: 3. CDR3 sequence reads: CASSPTGGNEQFF. CDR3 nucleotide sequence: TGTGCCAGCAGCCCGACAGGGGGCAATGAGCAGTTCTTC.

The J gene is TRBJ2-1, the V gene TRBV7-9, with TRBD2 as a possible D gene (5 bases). The CDR3 has 15 amino acids. Trimming pared 5 bases from V and 6 bases from J, leaving 17 bases between. CDR1 and CDR2 (germline): SEHNR, FQNEAQ (reference sequence). The CDR3: CASSPPGLRGNEQFF. The CDR3 region has the DNA TGTGCCAGCAGCCCACCTGGTTTACGGGGCAATGAGCAGTTCTTC. Based on the CDR3 plus reference TRBV7-9 and TRBJ2-1, the full variable domain is DTGVSQNPRHKITKRGQNVTFRCDPISEHNRLYWYRQTLGQGPEFLTYFQNEAQLEKSRLLSDRFSAERPKGSFSTLEIQRTEQGDSAMYLCASSPPGLRGNEQFFGPGTRLTVL.